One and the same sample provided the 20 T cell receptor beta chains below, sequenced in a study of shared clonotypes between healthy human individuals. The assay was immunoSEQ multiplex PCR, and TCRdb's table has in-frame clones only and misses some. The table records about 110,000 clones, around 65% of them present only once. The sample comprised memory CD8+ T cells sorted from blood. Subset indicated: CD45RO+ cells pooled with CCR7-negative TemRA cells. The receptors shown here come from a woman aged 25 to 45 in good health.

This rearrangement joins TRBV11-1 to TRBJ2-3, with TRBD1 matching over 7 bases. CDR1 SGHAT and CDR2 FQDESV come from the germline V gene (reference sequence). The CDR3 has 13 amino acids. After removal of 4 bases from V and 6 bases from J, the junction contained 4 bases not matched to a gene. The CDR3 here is CASSSEQGDTQYF. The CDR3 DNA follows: TGTGCCAGCAGCTCCGAACAGGGGGATACGCAGTATTTT. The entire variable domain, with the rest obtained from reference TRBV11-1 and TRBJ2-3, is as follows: EAEVAQSPRYKITEKSQAVAFWCDPISGHATLYWYRQILGQGPELLVQFQDESVVDDSQLPKDRFSAERLKGVDSTLKIQPAELGDSAMYLCASSSEQGDTQYFGPGTRLTVL.

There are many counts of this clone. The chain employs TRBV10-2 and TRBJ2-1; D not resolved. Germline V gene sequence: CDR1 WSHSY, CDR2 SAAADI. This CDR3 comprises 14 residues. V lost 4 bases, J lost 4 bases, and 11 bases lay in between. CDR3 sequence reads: CASSASFEYNEQFF. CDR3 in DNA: TGCGCCAGCAGTGCGTCCTTTGAGTACAATGAGCAGTTCTTC.

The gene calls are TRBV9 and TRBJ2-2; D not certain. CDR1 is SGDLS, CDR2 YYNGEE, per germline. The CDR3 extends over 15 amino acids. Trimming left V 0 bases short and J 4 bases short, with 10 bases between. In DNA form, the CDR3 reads TGTGCCAGCAGCGTAGGCGGTGTGGCCACCGGGGAGCTGTTTTTT. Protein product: CASSVGGVATGELFF.

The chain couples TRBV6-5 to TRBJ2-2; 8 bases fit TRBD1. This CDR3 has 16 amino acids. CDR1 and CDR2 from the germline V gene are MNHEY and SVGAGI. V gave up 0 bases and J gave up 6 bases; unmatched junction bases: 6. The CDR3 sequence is CASSYSGPDRAGELFF. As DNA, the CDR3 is TGTGCCAGCAGTTACTCGGGCCCGGACAGGGCCGGGGAGCTGTTTTTT.

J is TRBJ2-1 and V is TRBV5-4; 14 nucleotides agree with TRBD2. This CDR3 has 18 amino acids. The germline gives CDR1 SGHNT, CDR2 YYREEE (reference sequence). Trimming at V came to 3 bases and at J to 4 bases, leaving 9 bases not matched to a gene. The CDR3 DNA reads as TGTGCCAGCAGCTGGGGGGGACTAGCGGGAGTTAGGTACAATGAGCAGTTCTTC. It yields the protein CASSWGGLAGVRYNEQFF.

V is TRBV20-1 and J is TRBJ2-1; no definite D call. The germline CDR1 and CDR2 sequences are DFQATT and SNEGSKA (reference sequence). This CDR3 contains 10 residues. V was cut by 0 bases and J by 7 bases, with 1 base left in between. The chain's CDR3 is CSARENEQFF. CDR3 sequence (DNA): TGCAGTGCTAGAGAGAATGAGCAGTTCTTC.

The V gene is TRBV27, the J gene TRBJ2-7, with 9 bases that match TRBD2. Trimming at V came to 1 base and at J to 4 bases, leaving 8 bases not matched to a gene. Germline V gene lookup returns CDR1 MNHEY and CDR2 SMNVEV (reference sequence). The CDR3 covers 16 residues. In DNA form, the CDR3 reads TGTGCCAGCAGTTTATACCCTAGCGGGATTGGGTACGAGCAGTACTTC. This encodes CASSLYPSGIGYEQYF.

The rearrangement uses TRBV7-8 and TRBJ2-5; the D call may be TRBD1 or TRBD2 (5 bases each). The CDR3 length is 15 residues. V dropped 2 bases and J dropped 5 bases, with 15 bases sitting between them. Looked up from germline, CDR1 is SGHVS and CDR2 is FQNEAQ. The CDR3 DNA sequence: TGTGCCAGCAGCTTATTAGGGACCCCCGGGGAGACCCAGTACTTC. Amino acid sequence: CASSLLGTPGETQYF.

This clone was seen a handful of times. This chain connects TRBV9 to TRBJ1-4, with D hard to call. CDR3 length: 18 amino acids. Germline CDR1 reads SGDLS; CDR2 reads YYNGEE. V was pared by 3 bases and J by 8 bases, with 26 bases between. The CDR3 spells CASSAGVRAGQVGEKLFF. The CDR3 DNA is TGTGCCAGCAGCGCCGGGGTGAGGGCGGGCCAGGTCGGGGAAAAACTGTTTTTT.

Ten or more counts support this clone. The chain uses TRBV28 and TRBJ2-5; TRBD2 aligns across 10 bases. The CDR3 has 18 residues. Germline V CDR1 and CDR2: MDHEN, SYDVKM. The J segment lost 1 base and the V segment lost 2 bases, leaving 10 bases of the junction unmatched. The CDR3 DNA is TGTGCCAGCAGTTTACCCTCCGGGACTAGCGCTTTCCAAGAGACCCAGTACTTC. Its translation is CASSLPSGTSAFQETQYF.

Written as DNA, the CDR3 is TGTGCCAGCAGTTTGGCTTACAGCTCCTACGAGCAGTACTTC. It yields the protein CASSLAYSSYEQYF. The genes are TRBV28 and TRBJ2-7; D not resolved. With 3 bases removed from V and 0 bases from J, the gap between germline ends came to 9 bases. Germline V gene lookup returns CDR1 MDHEN and CDR2 SYDVKM. The length of the CDR3 is 14 residues.

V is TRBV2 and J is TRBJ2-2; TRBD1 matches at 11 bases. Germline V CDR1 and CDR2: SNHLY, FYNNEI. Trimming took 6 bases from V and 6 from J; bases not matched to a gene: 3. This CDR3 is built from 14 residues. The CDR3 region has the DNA TGTGCCAGCAGACTGGGACAGGGGGCCGGGGAGCTGTTTTTT. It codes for CASRLGQGAGELFF.

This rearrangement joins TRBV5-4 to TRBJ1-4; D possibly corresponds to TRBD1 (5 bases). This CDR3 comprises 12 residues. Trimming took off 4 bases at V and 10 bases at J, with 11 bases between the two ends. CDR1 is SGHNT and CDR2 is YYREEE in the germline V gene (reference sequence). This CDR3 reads CASSVRRGKLFF. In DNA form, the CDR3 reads TGTGCCAGCAGCGTCCGTAGGGGAAAACTGTTTTTT.

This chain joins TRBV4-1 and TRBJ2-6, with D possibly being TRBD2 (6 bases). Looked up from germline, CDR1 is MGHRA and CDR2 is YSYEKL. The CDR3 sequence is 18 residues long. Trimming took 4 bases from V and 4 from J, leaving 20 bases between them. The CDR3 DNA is TGCGCCAGCAGCCTTGGATATAAAGGGACTTGGGGGGCCAACGTCCTGACTTTC. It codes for CASSLGYKGTWGANVLTF.

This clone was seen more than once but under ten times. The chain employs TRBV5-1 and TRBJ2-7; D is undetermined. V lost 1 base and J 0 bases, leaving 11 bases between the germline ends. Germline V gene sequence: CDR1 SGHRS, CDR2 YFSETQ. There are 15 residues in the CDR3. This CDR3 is CASSLIEQSSYEQYF. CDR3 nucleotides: TGCGCCAGCAGCTTGATAGAACAGAGCTCCTACGAGCAGTACTTC.

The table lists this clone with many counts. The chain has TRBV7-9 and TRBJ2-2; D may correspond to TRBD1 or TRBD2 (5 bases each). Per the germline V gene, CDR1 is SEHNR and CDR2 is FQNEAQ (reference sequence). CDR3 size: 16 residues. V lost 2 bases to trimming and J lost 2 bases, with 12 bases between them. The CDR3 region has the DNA TGTGCCAGCAGCTTACAGGTCGGGGACAACACCGGGGAGCTGTTTTTT. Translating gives CASSLQVGDNTGELFF.

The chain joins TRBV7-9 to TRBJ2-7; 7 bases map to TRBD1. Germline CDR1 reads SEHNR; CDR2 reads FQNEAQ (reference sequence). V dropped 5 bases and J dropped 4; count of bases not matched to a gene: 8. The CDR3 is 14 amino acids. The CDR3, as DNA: TGTGCCAGCAGCCCAGAGGGGGCGGCTTACGAGCAGTACTTC. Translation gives CASSPEGAAYEQYF.

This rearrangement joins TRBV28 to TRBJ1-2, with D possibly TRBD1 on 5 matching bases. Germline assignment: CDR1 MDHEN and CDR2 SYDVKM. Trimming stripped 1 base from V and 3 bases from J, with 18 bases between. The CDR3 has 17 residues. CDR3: CASSLLGAETSYYGYTF. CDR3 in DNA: TGTGCCAGCAGTTTATTAGGGGCCGAGACTTCTTACTATGGCTACACCTTC.

The CDR3 sequence: CASSPGQGEEKLFF. CDR3 bases: TGTGCCAGCAGCCCGGGACAGGGGGAAGAAAAACTGTTTTTT. The chain is built from TRBV5-4 and TRBJ1-4; 11 bases map to TRBD1. CDR3 length: 14 amino acids. V was clipped by 4 bases and J by 8 bases; unmatched bases: 4. Germline CDR1 reads SGHNT; CDR2 reads YYREEE (reference sequence).

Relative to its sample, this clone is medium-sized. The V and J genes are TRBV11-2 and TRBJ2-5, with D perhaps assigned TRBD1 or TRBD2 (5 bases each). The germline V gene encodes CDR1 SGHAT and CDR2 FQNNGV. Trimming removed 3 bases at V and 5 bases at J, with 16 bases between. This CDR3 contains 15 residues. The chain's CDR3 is CASSLGDGHTETQYF. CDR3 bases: TGTGCCAGCAGCTTGGGGGACGGCCATACGGAGACCCAGTACTTC. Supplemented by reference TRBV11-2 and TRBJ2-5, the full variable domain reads EAGVAQSPRYKIIEKRQSVAFWCNPISGHATLYWYQQILGQGPKLLIQFQNNGVVDDSQLPKDRFSAERLKGVDSTLKIQPAKLEDSAVYLCASSLGDGHTETQYFGPGTRLLVL.